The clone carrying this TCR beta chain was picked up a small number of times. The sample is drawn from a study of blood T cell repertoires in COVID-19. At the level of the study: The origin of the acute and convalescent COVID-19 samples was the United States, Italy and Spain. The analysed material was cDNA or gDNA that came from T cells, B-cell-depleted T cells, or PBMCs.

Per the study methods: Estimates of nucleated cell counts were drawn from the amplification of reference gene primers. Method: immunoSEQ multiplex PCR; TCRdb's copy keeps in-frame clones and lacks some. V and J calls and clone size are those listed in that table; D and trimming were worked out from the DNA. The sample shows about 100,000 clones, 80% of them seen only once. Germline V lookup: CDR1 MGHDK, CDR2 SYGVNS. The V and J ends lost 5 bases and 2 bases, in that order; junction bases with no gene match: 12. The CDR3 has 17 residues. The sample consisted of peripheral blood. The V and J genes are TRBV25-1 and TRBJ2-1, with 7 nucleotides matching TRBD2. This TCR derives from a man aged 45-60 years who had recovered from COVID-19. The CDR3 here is CASSPTSSGGTYNEQFF. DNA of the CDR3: TGTGCCAGCAGTCCCACTTCGTCGGGAGGCACCTACAATGAGCAGTTCTTC.